The 15 T cell receptor beta chains below all came from one sample that was sequenced in a study of T cells in Graves' hyperthyroidism and ophthalmopathy. From RNA transcripts, TCR beta CDR3 regions were amplified. When the TCR CDR3 underwent first-round RT-PCR, the HTBI primer set was used. TCRdb independently ran MiXCR on the multiplex PCR reads; one entry per CDR3 protein. The sample has hundreds of thousands of distinct CDR3 sequences, 15% to 20% seen once. The sample was blood. These receptors came from a woman aged 25 to 39 with Graves' hyperthyroidism.

This clonotype was recorded many times. The genes are TRBV28 and TRBJ1-1; D is possibly TRBD1 (5 bases). This CDR3 is built from 14 residues. The V gene lost 8 bases and the J gene lost 2 bases, with 15 bases spanning the gap. Per germline, CDR1 MDHEN and CDR2 SYDVKM. CDR3 in amino acids: CASRGGVENTEAFF. CDR3 nucleotides: TGTGCCAGCCGGGGGGGAGTAGAAAACACTGAAGCTTTCTTT.

This clonotype was seen a few times. This is likely a read error, given that the CDR3 carries no conserved phenylalanine or tryptophan at its end. The V call is TRBV2, the J call TRBJ1-2; perhaps TRBD1 as D (5 bases). V lost 8 bases to trimming and J lost 3 bases, with 10 bases between them. CDR3 length: 12 amino acids. Germline V gene data show CDR1 as SNHLY and CDR2 as FYNNEI. CDR3: CASERGDYGYTS. DNA of the CDR3: TGTGCCAGCGAAAGGGGAGACTATGGCTACACCTCC.

V usage is TRBV5-6 and J usage is TRBJ2-3; 8 positions agree with TRBD2. Per germline, CDR1 SGHDT and CDR2 YYEEEE. The CDR3 consists of 16 residues. J lost 0 bases, V lost 3 bases, and 6 bases had no gene match. CDR3 residues: CASSSLAAISTDTQYF. Here the CDR3 DNA reads TGTGCCAGCAGCTCACTAGCGGCAATTAGCACAGATACGCAGTATTTT.

This clonotype was picked up many times. This sequence joins TRBV27 and TRBJ2-1; 12 bases fit TRBD2. Germline-derived CDR1 and CDR2 are MNHEY and SMNVEV (reference sequence). V was clipped by 5 bases and J by 2 bases; unmatched bases: 4. There are 16 residues in the CDR3. The CDR3: CASSPLAGGAYNEQFF. The CDR3 bases are TGTGCCAGCAGTCCCCTAGCGGGAGGGGCCTACAATGAGCAGTTCTTC.

The CDR3 DNA is TGTGCCAGTCTTGCCGGGGAGCTGTTTTTT. It encodes CASLAGELFF. The chain joins TRBV19 to TRBJ2-2; no firm D call. Trimming removed 8 bases at V and 6 bases at J, with 4 bases between. Looked up from germline, CDR1 is LNHDA and CDR2 is SQIVND (reference sequence). This CDR3 region has 10 residues.

This clonotype showed up many times. The chain recombines TRBV6-2 or TRBV6-3 with TRBJ1-1; maybe TRBD1 (6 bases). The ends were cut back, 8 bases at V and 4 bases at J, with 11 bases in the middle. CDR1 is MNHEY, CDR2 SVGEGT, per germline. The CDR3 is made up of 12 amino acids. The CDR3 loop is CASFQGPTEAFF. Here the CDR3 DNA reads TGTGCCAGCTTCCAGGGGCCCACTGAAGCTTTCTTT.

This clonotype was detected many times. The rearrangement links TRBV11-3 to TRBJ2-3, with D perhaps assigned TRBD1 or TRBD2 (5 bases each). The germline V gene encodes CDR1 SGHNT and CDR2 YENEEA. The CDR3 has 15 residues. V gave up 5 bases and J gave up 2 bases, with 14 bases separating them. CDR3 region: CASSPGRAFTDTQYF. The DNA of the CDR3 is TGTGCCAGCAGCCCAGGGCGGGCATTCACAGATACGCAGTATTTT.

Regarding this clonotype: A much more abundant neighbour one base away suggests this may be a read error. The chain links TRBV6-5 to TRBJ2-3; 8 bases fit TRBD1. V trimming: 4 bases; J trimming: 2 bases; junction bases outside the gene matches: 11. The CDR3 is 17 residues long. Germline V gene lookup returns CDR1 MNHEY and CDR2 SVGAGI. CDR3 sequence reads: CASSCFGPGQVTDTQYF. The CDR3 DNA is TGTGCCAGCAGTTGCTTTGGTCCGGGACAGGTCACAGATACGCAGTATTTT.

This clonotype has just a few counts. The chain joins TRBV4-3 to TRBJ1-1; no clear D. Per the germline V gene, CDR1 is LGHNA and CDR2 is YSLEER. Trimming removed 0 bases at V and 0 bases at J, with 8 bases between. This CDR3 has 15 amino acids. The CDR3 sequence: CASSQEYRLNTEAFF. The DNA for the CDR3 is TGCGCCAGCAGCCAAGAGTACCGGCTGAACACTGAAGCTTTCTTT.

This clonotype has a count of ten or more. The rearrangement joins TRBV27 to TRBJ2-7, with 10 bases lining up with TRBD1. The germline V gene encodes CDR1 MNHEY and CDR2 SMNVEV (reference sequence). Unmatched junction bases numbered 8, after V lost 2 bases and J lost 7 bases. CDR3 length equals 15 residues. CDR3 nucleotide sequence: TGTGCCAGCAGTTTAACCGGGACAGGGGCGCGAGAGCAGTACTTC. Protein: CASSLTGTGAREQYF.

In this sample, this clonotype turned up many times. This rearrangement joins TRBV3-1 to TRBJ1-1; D is undetermined. Germline loops: CDR1 LGHDT, CDR2 YNNKEL (reference sequence). Trimming pared 6 bases from V and 5 bases from J, leaving 10 bases between. This CDR3 is 12 amino acids long. In DNA, the CDR3 is TGTGCCAGCAGTCGTATGGGGACTGAAGCTTTCTTT. This gives the protein CASSRMGTEAFF.

The V and J genes are TRBV4-2 and TRBJ2-1; D unresolved. Germline V lookup: CDR1 LGHNA, CDR2 YNFKEQ. This CDR3 is built from 15 residues. V was pared by 1 base and J by 5 bases, with 12 bases between. The CDR3 loop reads CASSQGASHNNEQFF. The CDR3, as DNA: TGTGCCAGCAGCCAAGGGGCTAGTCATAACAATGAGCAGTTCTTC.

This clonotype was seen ten or more times. V is TRBV6-1 and J is TRBJ2-7, with D tentatively TRBD2 (7 bases). Looked up from germline, CDR1 is MNHNS and CDR2 is SASEGT. Deletions cut 6 bases from V and 7 bases from J, with 13 bases between. The CDR3 loop spans 12 amino acids. In nucleotides, the CDR3 is TGTGCCAGCAGGAAGGGGGGGTGGGAGCAGTACTTC. Amino acids: CASRKGGWEQYF.

This sequence joins TRBV28 and TRBJ2-5; TRBD2 agrees at 14 bases. This CDR3 region has 17 residues. Per the germline V gene, CDR1 is MDHEN and CDR2 is SYDVKM. With V trimmed by 5 bases and J by 5 bases, 10 bases remained unmatched. CDR3: CASSQPSGTSGSETQYF. CDR3 nucleotide sequence: TGTGCCAGCAGTCAACCCTCCGGGACTAGCGGGAGTGAGACCCAGTACTTC.

J is TRBJ1-2 and V is TRBV28; 9 bases match TRBD1. The CDR3 is 12 amino acids. CDR1 is MDHEN, CDR2 SYDVKM, per germline. V dropped 6 bases and J dropped 6; count of bases not matched to a gene: 2. The CDR3 loop reads CASRTGGDGYTF. CDR3 nucleotide sequence: TGTGCCAGCAGGACAGGGGGGGATGGCTACACCTTC.